This entry lists 16 T cell receptor beta chains sequenced from one sample in a study of cytomegalovirus exposure and HLA in healthy donors (dated by TCRdb to the late 2010s). The library was made by the immunoSEQ multiplex PCR assay. For the multiplex PCR, a mixture combining 60 forward primers for TCR Vbeta segments and 13 reverse primers for TCR Jbeta segments was used. TCRdb holds this immuneACCESS table with in-frame rearrangements only. Some clones are missing; in checked studies, unresolved V genes explain under half, and the rest has no known cause. Per the sample table, the count is under 200,000 clones. Of the sample, 2.1% falls within the top ten clones. The sample taken for sequencing was PBMCs. Receptors were obtained from a man aged 25 to 45 in good health and CMV-seronegative.

The chain is built from TRBV6-1 and TRBJ2-7; perhaps TRBD1 as D (5 bases). The CDR3 loop spans 14 amino acids. CDR1 and CDR2 (germline): MNHNS, SASEGT. Trimming took off 4 bases at V and 5 bases at J, with 15 bases between the two ends. The CDR3 spells CASSGSFDSDEQYF. In DNA form, the CDR3 reads TGTGCCAGCAGTGGCTCTTTCGACAGTGACGAGCAGTACTTC.

The V gene is TRBV7-6, the J gene TRBJ2-3, with D possibly being TRBD2 (5 bases). The CDR3 contains 14 residues. Germline V gives CDR1 SGHVS, CDR2 FNYEAQ. Trimming took 1 base from V and 2 from J, leaving 7 bases between them. The CDR3: CASSLVDYTDTQYF. CDR3 coding DNA: TGTGCCAGCAGCTTAGTAGACTACACAGATACGCAGTATTTT. Together with reference TRBV7-6 and TRBJ2-3, the CDR3 gives the full variable domain: GAGVSQSPRYKVTKRGQDVALRCDPISGHVSLYWYRQALGQGPEFLTYFNYEAQQDKSGLPNDRFSAERPEGSISTLTIQRTEQRDSAMYRCASSLVDYTDTQYFGPGTRLTVL.

The chain has TRBV19 and TRBJ1-1, with 7 bases lining up with TRBD1. Germline V lookup: CDR1 LNHDA, CDR2 SQIVND (reference sequence). J was trimmed by 1 base and V by 4 bases; bases with no gene match: 3. The CDR3 consists of 14 residues. As DNA, the CDR3 is TGTGCCAGTAGTAAAGGGACAGCGAACACTGAAGCTTTCTTT. It specifies CASSKGTANTEAFF.

The chain carries TRBV28 and TRBJ2-3; 9 bases line up with TRBD2. V was clipped by 4 bases and J by 4 bases; unmatched bases: 12. Germline assignment: CDR1 MDHEN and CDR2 SYDVKM. The CDR3 consists of 17 residues. CDR3 sequence: CASSSGGRVAGADTQYF. The DNA of the CDR3 is TGTGCCAGCAGTTCCGGGGGCCGGGTAGCGGGAGCAGATACGCAGTATTTT.

This chain joins TRBV6-5 and TRBJ1-3; weak D call: TRBD1 (5 bases). Germline V gene lookup returns CDR1 MNHEY and CDR2 SVGAGI. V was trimmed by 6 bases and J by 0 bases, leaving 12 bases between them. The CDR3 covers 15 residues. In nucleotides, the CDR3 is TGTGCCAGCAGCTGGGGGGTAAGCTCTGGAAACACCATATATTTT. Translating it yields CASSWGVSSGNTIYF.

The chain uses TRBV2 and TRBJ2-5, with D maybe TRBD2 (6 bases). CDR1 and CDR2 (germline): SNHLY, FYNNEI. The CDR3 totals 13 residues. Trimming removed 7 bases at V and 1 base at J, with 10 bases between. The CDR3 DNA sequence: TGTGCCAGCAACCTGGGGGGCCAAGAGACCCAGTACTTC. It is translated as CASNLGGQETQYF.

The chain links TRBV5-1 to TRBJ2-5; 11 positions match TRBD2. Trimming cost V 5 bases and J 3 bases; bases outside gene matches: 6. The germline gives CDR1 SGHRS, CDR2 YFSETQ. The CDR3 loop spans 15 amino acids. Written as DNA, the CDR3 is TGCGCCAGCAGGGGGCTAGCGGGAGGAAAAGAGACCCAGTACTTC. The encoded protein is CASRGLAGGKETQYF.

The rearrangement joins TRBV5-1 to TRBJ1-1; 12 bases are shared with TRBD1. V trimming: 3 bases; J trimming: 11 bases; junction bases outside the gene matches: 5. Looked up from germline, CDR1 is SGHRS and CDR2 is YFSETQ. The CDR3 is 13 residues long. The CDR3: CASSWGQGAGAFF. CDR3 DNA sequence: TGCGCCAGCAGCTGGGGACAGGGGGCAGGGGCTTTCTTT.

The V call is TRBV5-4, the J call TRBJ2-1; D gene ambiguous. The CDR3 sequence is 15 residues long. CDR1 and CDR2 from the germline V gene are SGHNT and YYREEE (reference sequence). Trimming shortened V by 1 base and J by 5 bases, and 13 bases separated the two germline ends. The CDR3 region is CASSLSSGSHNEQFF. CDR3 nucleotides: TGTGCCAGCAGCTTGAGCTCGGGTAGCCACAATGAGCAGTTCTTC.

V and J are TRBV25-1 and TRBJ2-5, with D possibly TRBD1 on 6 matching bases. V was clipped by 5 bases and J by 2 bases, with 12 bases between them. CDR1 and CDR2 from the germline V gene are MGHDK and SYGVNS. This CDR3 comprises 14 residues. DNA of the CDR3: TGTGCCAGCAGTCGCCACAGGGATCAAGAGACCCAGTACTTC. Translated, it gives CASSRHRDQETQYF.

This CDR3 is CASTEGRFGNQPQHF. CDR3 nucleotides: TGTGCCAGCACCGAAGGGAGATTTGGCAATCAGCCCCAGCATTTT. The genes are TRBV6-1 and TRBJ1-5; D gene unclear. The germline CDR1 and CDR2 sequences are MNHNS and SASEGT. The CDR3 is made up of 15 amino acids. V lost 7 bases, J lost 2 bases, and 15 bases lay in between.

For the CDR3, the DNA is TGTGCCAGCAGCCAAGATACCCGAGCGCTTTCCGGCTACACCTTC. Its translation is CASSQDTRALSGYTF. The V gene is TRBV14, the J gene TRBJ1-2; the D is unclear. The CDR3 is 15 residues long. Germline V lookup: CDR1 SGHDN, CDR2 FVKESK. V shed 0 bases and J shed 8 bases, with 16 bases lying between them.

The J gene is TRBJ1-1, the V gene TRBV7-8; perhaps TRBD1 as D (6 bases). CDR1 and CDR2 (germline): SGHVS, FQNEAQ. CDR3 length: 15 residues. With 4 bases removed from V and 0 bases from J, the gap between germline ends came to 12 bases. CDR3 sequence: CASSSPTGLNTEAFF. The DNA for the CDR3 is TGTGCCAGCAGCTCGCCTACAGGGCTGAACACTGAAGCTTTCTTT.

The chain is built from TRBV25-1 and TRBJ2-7; no clear D. The germline CDR1 and CDR2 sequences are MGHDK and SYGVNS. V was trimmed by 6 bases and J by 0 bases, leaving 9 bases between them. The CDR3 sequence is 13 residues long. The CDR3 loop is CASRNPNSYEQYF. The CDR3 DNA sequence: TGTGCCAGCAGAAATCCAAACTCCTACGAGCAGTACTTC.

The rearrangement uses TRBV5-1 and TRBJ1-5; unclear D gene. Germline V lookup: CDR1 SGHRS, CDR2 YFSETQ. The CDR3 length is 15 residues. The ends were cut back, 2 bases at V and 5 bases at J, with 14 bases in the middle. The CDR3 sequence is CASSFGEGGDQPQHF. CDR3 coding DNA: TGCGCCAGCAGCTTCGGCGAGGGAGGAGATCAGCCCCAGCATTTT.

This chain uses TRBV11-1 with TRBJ2-7; 10 nucleotides agree with TRBD2. Trimming at V came to 6 bases and at J to 1 base, leaving 6 bases not matched to a gene. Germline V CDR1 and CDR2: SGHAT, FQDESV (reference sequence). The CDR3 covers 15 residues. Written as DNA, the CDR3 is TGTGCCAGCAGAGCCAGCGGGAGGGGATCCTACGAGCAGTACTTC. This gives the protein CASRASGRGSYEQYF.